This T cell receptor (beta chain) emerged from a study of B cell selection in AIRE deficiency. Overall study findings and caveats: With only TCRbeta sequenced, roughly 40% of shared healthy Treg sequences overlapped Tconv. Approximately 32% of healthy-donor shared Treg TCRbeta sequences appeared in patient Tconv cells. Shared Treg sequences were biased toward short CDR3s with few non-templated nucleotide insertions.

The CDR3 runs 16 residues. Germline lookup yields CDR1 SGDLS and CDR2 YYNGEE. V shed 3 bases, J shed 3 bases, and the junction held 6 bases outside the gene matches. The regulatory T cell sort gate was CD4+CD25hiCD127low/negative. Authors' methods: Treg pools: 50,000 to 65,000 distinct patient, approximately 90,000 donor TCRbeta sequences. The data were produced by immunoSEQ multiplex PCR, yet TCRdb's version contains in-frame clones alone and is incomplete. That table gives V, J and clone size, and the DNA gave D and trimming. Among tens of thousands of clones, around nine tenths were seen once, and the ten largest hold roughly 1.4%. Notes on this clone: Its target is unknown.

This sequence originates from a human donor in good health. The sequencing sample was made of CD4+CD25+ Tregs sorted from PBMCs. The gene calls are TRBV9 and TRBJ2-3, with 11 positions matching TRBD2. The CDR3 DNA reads TGTGCCAGCAGCGACAGACTAGCGGGAATTACAGATACGCAGTATTTT. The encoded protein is CASSDRLAGITDTQYF.